This T cell receptor beta chain was identified in a study of CD8 T cells in ankylosing spondylitis. Study results and limitations: Reactive arthritis synovial fluid and blood previously showed some of these motif variants. Within ankylosing spondylitis blood, a TCR beta motif made up of under 10 highly homologous variants appeared to be characteristic. Disease-associated clones were reportedly significantly overrepresented in matched ankylosing spondylitis synovial fluid.

TCRdb re-derived calls from the 5' RACE reads in MiXCR, one entry per CDR3 protein. The data hold fewer than 200,000 distinct CDR3 sequences, with 18% observed a single time. This clonotype was counted many times. Its cognate antigen is unknown. Between the trimmed V and J ends, which lost 6 bases and 10 bases, there was a span of 10 bases. The CDR3 contains 11 residues. Germline V gene data show CDR1 as MNHEY and CDR2 as SMNVEV (reference sequence). Specimen: blood, either unsorted or a sorted T cell fraction (not recorded which). This clonotype was sampled from a male donor with ankylosing spondylitis or in good health (not recorded which). The V gene is TRBV27, the J gene TRBJ2-1, with D possibly being TRBD1 (5 bases). The CDR3 DNA is TGTGCCAGCAGGGACATCAACGAGCAGTTCTTC. Translated: CASRDINEQFF.